This T cell receptor (beta chain) comes out of a study of identical twins. MiXCR, applied by TCRdb to the 5' RACE reads, yields one record per CDR3 protein. The data show approximately 690,000 distinct CDR3 sequences, with less than 7% seen just once and roughly 2% held by the top ten. The germline gives CDR1 MNHNS, CDR2 SASEGT. Losses at the gene ends were 6 bases for V and 4 bases for J; bases not matched to a gene: 4. The CDR3 is 14 amino acids. The rearrangement joins TRBV6-1 to TRBJ2-7; 12 bases match TRBD2. Sequenced: naive T cells sorted from blood. This receptor was taken from a man between 18 and 29 years old in good health. The CDR3 spells CASRLLAGGYEQYF. CDR3 nucleotide sequence: TGTGCCAGCAGGCTACTAGCGGGAGGATACGAGCAGTACTTC.